This T cell receptor beta chain was captured in a study of T cell responses to AZD1222 COVID-19 vaccine. In its sample, this clone was seen once. Antigen: not known. The data were produced by immunoSEQ multiplex PCR, yet TCRdb's version contains in-frame clones alone and is incomplete. The data show some 140,000 clones, 85% to 95% seen once. Study results and caveats: Spike-specific TCR repertoires showed rising breadth and depth after two AZD1222 doses. Scientists sampled the repertoires only once the peak T cell response had passed. White British people made up most donors, females outnumbered males, and clonal diversity was possibly underestimated.

This CDR3 region has 14 residues. CDR1 is SGHTA and CDR2 is FQGNSA in the germline V gene. V was shortened by 1 base and J by 0 bases, with 4 bases between the two germline ends. The specimen comprised peripheral blood, sampled on day 0 of AZD1222 vaccination. The chain employs TRBV7-2 and TRBJ1-3; D is unresolved. The sequence was collected from an adult in good health. The CDR3: CASSLVGSGNTIYF. The CDR3 nucleotides read TGTGCCAGCAGCTTAGTGGGCTCTGGAAACACCATATATTTT.